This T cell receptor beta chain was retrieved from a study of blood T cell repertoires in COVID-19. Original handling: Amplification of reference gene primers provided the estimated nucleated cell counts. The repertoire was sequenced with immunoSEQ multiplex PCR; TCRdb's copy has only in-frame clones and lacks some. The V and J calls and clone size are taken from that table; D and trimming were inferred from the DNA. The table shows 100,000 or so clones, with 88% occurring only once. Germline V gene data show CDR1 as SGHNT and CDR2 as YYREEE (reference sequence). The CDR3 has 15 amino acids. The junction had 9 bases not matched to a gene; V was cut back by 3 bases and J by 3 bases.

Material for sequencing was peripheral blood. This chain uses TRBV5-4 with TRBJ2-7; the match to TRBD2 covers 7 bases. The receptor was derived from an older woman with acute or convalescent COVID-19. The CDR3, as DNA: TGTGCCAGCAGCTCGACTCTAGCGGAAGGCTACGAGCAGTACTTC. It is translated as CASSSTLAEGYEQYF.